Listed below are T cell receptor beta chains from one sample, sequenced in a study of control samples from healthy donors and cancer patients. Clones were sequenced by immunoSEQ multiplex PCR, and TCRdb holds only the in-frame ones, with some missing. The table includes more than 95,000 clones, about 93% detected once. Sequencing input: blood. The receptors stem from a man in his thirties or forties in good health. Both conserved end residues are trimmed from each CDR3. Fields, in order: J gene, D gene, V gene, CDR3 protein. D genes are given only for firm matches.

TRBJ2-1 | NA | TRBV7-9 | ASSQGRVDEQF
TRBJ2-2 | NA | TRBV2 | ASDPGIGTGELF
TRBJ1-1 | NA | TRBV6-2/TRBV6-3 | ASSYPGEDEAF
TRBJ2-1 | NA | TRBV7-9 | ASSPTSQGYNEQF
TRBJ2-2 | TRBD2 | TRBV7-8 | ASSLVVFGGALNTGELF
TRBJ2-5 | NA | TRBV18 | ASSRSRGVETQY
TRBJ1-5 | NA | TRBV6-2/TRBV6-3 | ASSQTGLINQPQH
TRBJ2-2 | NA | TRBV24-1 | ATSDLEGTDTGELF
TRBJ1-2 | NA | TRBV28 | ASSLWGAQSYGYT
TRBJ2-3 | NA | TRBV7-9 | ASSLELNSRFTDTQY
TRBJ1-6 | NA | TRBV19 | ASSPGQPLNSPLH
TRBJ1-6 | TRBD1 | TRBV28 | ASSTMKTGSSYNSPLH
TRBJ1-3 | NA | TRBV27 | ASSSVGTSSGNTIY
TRBJ1-2 | NA | TRBV5-5 | ASSLGMLNYGYT
TRBJ1-3 | NA | TRBV5-1 | ASSLGELFSGNTIY
TRBJ1-2 | NA | TRBV6-2/TRBV6-3 | ASSYSSPGRGGYT
TRBJ2-5 | NA | TRBV4-1 | ASSQDQGIEGETQY
TRBJ1-1 | NA | TRBV9 | ASSSRGNTEAF
TRBJ1-2 | TRBD1 | TRBV11-2 | ASRTGNGYT
TRBJ1-3 | NA | TRBV7-6 | ASSRAPVNTIY
TRBJ2-1 | NA | TRBV11-2 | ASSRLWNEQF
TRBJ1-4 | NA | TRBV30 | AWSARGGTNEKLF
TRBJ2-2 | TRBD1 | TRBV11-3 | ASSLDTGTGNTGELF
TRBJ2-7 | NA | TRBV6-1 | ASSESRSRLYEQY
TRBJ2-2 | NA | TRBV7-2 | ASSLVMGRELF
TRBJ2-6 | NA | TRBV5-1 | ASSFLGETSGANVLT
TRBJ1-2 | NA | TRBV9 | ASSASYGYT
TRBJ1-3 | NA | TRBV4-2 | ASSQDYPVGAGNTIY
TRBJ1-5 | NA | TRBV28 | ASSLEGGGNQPQH
TRBJ2-3 | NA | TRBV6-4 | ASSDRGDASTDTQY
TRBJ2-2 | NA | TRBV5-1 | ASSLSGKNTGELF
TRBJ2-5 | TRBD2 | TRBV4-1 | ASSQKGLAGARGETQY
TRBJ2-2 | NA | TRBV9 | ASSPVTGELF
TRBJ1-2 | TRBD1 | TRBV5-4 | ASRLTGGYGYT
TRBJ2-5 | NA | TRBV10-2 | ASSESSGAGETQY
TRBJ1-1 | NA | TRBV5-6 | ASSLNTEAF
TRBJ1-4 | NA | TRBV15 | ATSGGGDRNEKLF
TRBJ1-1 | NA | TRBV30 | AWRSSFPGGLDTEAF
TRBJ1-5 | NA | TRBV28 | GGGTGILQPQH
TRBJ1-1 | TRBD1 | TRBV5-6 | ASSLVGTGNTEAF
TRBJ2-5 | TRBD2 | TRBV27 | ASSNSGTSGRRAQY
TRBJ2-2 | NA | TRBV5-1 | ASSTGPDGWVF
TRBJ1-1 | NA | TRBV5-1 | ASSLGGTRAENTEAF
TRBJ1-4 | TRBD1 | TRBV6-5 | ASSYSVWTGKLF
TRBJ2-2 | NA | TRBV27 | ASSLRETGELF
TRBJ1-2 | NA | TRBV29-1 | SVDDGGGNGYT
TRBJ2-7 | TRBD2 | TRBV7-2 | ASSNDAGGMYYEQY
TRBJ1-4 | NA | TRBV5-6 | ASSLAGTNEKLF
TRBJ1-3 | TRBD1 | TRBV20-1 | SGTGNTIY
TRBJ1-5 | NA | TRBV2 | ASSEGSFNQPQH
TRBJ2-5 | NA | TRBV5-1 | ASSDPGAQETQY
TRBJ2-1 | NA | TRBV5-3 | ARTPRREGYNEQF
TRBJ2-1 | NA | TRBV5-6 | ASGVHEQF
TRBJ1-2 | NA | TRBV7-2 | ASSLAPSANYGYT
TRBJ1-5 | NA | TRBV19 | ASSINIIGNQPQH
TRBJ1-1 | NA | TRBV27 | ASSLSEAHEAF